This TCR beta chain was identified in a study of graft-versus-host responses after intestinal transplantation. Study details: Isolated intestinal, liver-intestinal, or multivisceral transplants were what recipients had. Broader study findings: Some GvH clones were seen earlier in gut or blood, suggesting intestinal origin. Early post-transplant falls in HvG clones accompanied the peak levels of circulating GvH clones.

The CDR3 length is 15 residues. V gave up 0 bases and J gave up 4 bases; unmatched junction bases: 2. The germline CDR1 and CDR2 sequences are SGHNT and YYREEE (reference sequence). With respect to this clone: Its target is unknown.

Profiled with immunoSEQ multiplex PCR; TCRdb holds only in-frame clones, not every one. The sample has roughly 98,000 clones; roughly 93% are singletons. This sequence was found in a human donor who was the organ donor for an intestinal transplant. The chain joins TRBV5-4 to TRBJ2-3; 10 nucleotides line up with TRBD2. The starting material was unstimulated CD8+ T cells sorted from spleen or lymph node cells, obtained before transplant. CDR3 nucleotide sequence: TGTGCCAGCAGCTTGGAGCGGGGGGGCCCAGATACGCAGTATTTT. Amino acid sequence: CASSLERGGPDTQYF.